A selection of T cell receptor beta chains follows, all from one sample in a study of cytomegalovirus exposure and HLA in healthy donors. Profiled with immunoSEQ multiplex PCR; TCRdb holds only in-frame clones, not every one. Of about 120,000 clones in the sample, around 77% are singletons; the top ten hold roughly 5.9%. Material: PBMCs. The receptors were sampled from a young woman in good health and CMV-seropositive. CDR3s include the opening cysteine and the closing phenylalanine or tryptophan. The order of the fields is clone size, V gene, J gene, D gene, CDR3 DNA, CDR3 protein. D genes are given only for firm matches. For some rows the clone size is stated as once, few or many, or as a class when expanded; others skip it.

size: few
V: TRBV27
J: TRBJ1-2
D: -
DNA: TGTGCCAGCAGTTTATCTCCAGGGAACTATGGCTACACCTTC
CDR3: CASSLSPGNYGYTF

size: -
V: TRBV7-9
J: TRBJ1-2
D: TRBD1
DNA: TGTGCCAGCAGACCTACCCAGGGGGCAGGTGGCTACACCTTC
CDR3: CASRPTQGAGGYTF

size: few
V: TRBV5-4
J: TRBJ2-2
D: TRBD1
DNA: TGTGCCAGCAGCCCTTCAGGGGGCGCGGGCACCGGGGAGCTGTTTTTT
CDR3: CASSPSGGAGTGELFF

size: -
V: TRBV7-9
J: TRBJ1-3
D: TRBD1
DNA: TGTGCCAGCAGCGGCGGACAGGGTCTCCTTGGAAACACCATATATTTT
CDR3: CASSGGQGLLGNTIYF

size: -
V: TRBV21-1
J: TRBJ2-3
D: -
DNA: TGTGCCACCACGGGGGGGCAGATCTACACAGATACGCAGTATTTT
CDR3: CATTGGQIYTDTQYF

size: -
V: TRBV9
J: TRBJ1-6
D: TRBD1
DNA: TGTGCCAGCAGCCTACAGGGGGGCGCCTATAATTCACCCCTCCACTTT
CDR3: CASSLQGGAYNSPLHF

size: -
V: TRBV5-4
J: TRBJ2-3
D: TRBD1
DNA: TGTGCCAGCAGCCTAGATATGACAGGGTTAACAGATACGCAGTATTTT
CDR3: CASSLDMTGLTDTQYF

size: few
V: TRBV19
J: TRBJ1-2
D: TRBD1
DNA: TGTGCCAGTAGTATAGATCACGCGGGACAGGGAAATGGCTACACCTTC
CDR3: CASSIDHAGQGNGYTF

size: few
V: TRBV29-1
J: TRBJ2-1
D: -
DNA: TGCAGCGTTGAAATGGGCCCCGCGGGGTACAATGAGCAGTTCTTC
CDR3: CSVEMGPAGYNEQFF

size: -
V: TRBV19
J: TRBJ1-2
D: TRBD1
DNA: TGTGCCAGTAGTATCCTGAAAGGACAGGGGACTTGGTATGGCTACACCTTC
CDR3: CASSILKGQGTWYGYTF

size: -
V: TRBV9
J: TRBJ2-1
D: -
DNA: TGTGCCAGCAGCGTATCTAGCTCCTACAATGAGCAGTTCTTC
CDR3: CASSVSSSYNEQFF

size: -
V: TRBV15
J: TRBJ1-3
D: -
DNA: TGTGCCACCAGCAGAGACCCGTCAGGGGTCGGAAACACCATATATTTT
CDR3: CATSRDPSGVGNTIYF

size: -
V: TRBV7-9
J: TRBJ1-2
D: TRBD1
DNA: TGTTCCAGCAGCAATGTGCCGTTCCTCCGGGACAGTCTTGGCTACACCTTC
CDR3: CSSSNVPFLRDSLGYTF

size: -
V: TRBV21-1
J: TRBJ1-5
D: -
DNA: TGTGCCAGCAGCTCCCGGGGGGCGCGAGGCAATCAGCCCCAGCATTTT
CDR3: CASSSRGARGNQPQHF

size: -
V: TRBV4-1
J: TRBJ2-5
D: -
DNA: TGCGCCAGCAGCCAAGACGGACACACTACCCGTCAAGAGACCCAGTACTTC
CDR3: CASSQDGHTTRQETQYF

size: few
V: TRBV2
J: TRBJ1-1
D: TRBD1
DNA: TGTGCCAGCAGTAGATCTCGGACAGGGCAAGGAGGCACTGAAGCTTTCTTT
CDR3: CASSRSRTGQGGTEAFF

size: -
V: TRBV21-1
J: TRBJ1-4
D: -
DNA: TGTGCCAGCAGCCCGCAAAGGGTGGGGCTTCTTATCTATGAAAAACTGTTTTTT
CDR3: CASSPQRVGLLIYEKLFF

size: -
V: TRBV19
J: TRBJ1-2
D: TRBD1
DNA: TGTGCCAGTAGCGGACAGGGGTATGGCTACACCTTC
CDR3: CASSGQGYGYTF

size: -
V: TRBV5-1
J: TRBJ1-2
D: TRBD1
DNA: TGCGCCAGCAGCCTGACAGGGGTGGGTAACTATGGCTACACCTTC
CDR3: CASSLTGVGNYGYTF

size: -
V: TRBV30
J: TRBJ1-3
D: -
DNA: TGTGCCTGGGCAGGGTTTAACACCATATATTTT
CDR3: CAWAGFNTIYF

size: -
V: TRBV5-1
J: TRBJ1-6
D: TRBD1
DNA: TGCGCCAGCAGCTTGGACAGGGGCGACGGTTCACCCCTCCACTTT
CDR3: CASSLDRGDGSPLHF

size: -
V: TRBV5-1
J: TRBJ1-4
D: TRBD1
DNA: TGCGCCAGCAGCTCTCCCGACAGGGGACCTAATGAAAAACTGTTTTTT
CDR3: CASSSPDRGPNEKLFF

size: -
V: TRBV5-6
J: TRBJ2-5
D: TRBD1
DNA: TGTGCCAGCAGCTGGACAGGGCAGGAGACCCAGTACTTC
CDR3: CASSWTGQETQYF

size: few
V: TRBV10-2
J: TRBJ2-3
D: TRBD2
DNA: TGCGCCAGTCGGACTAGCGGGGCCGATACGCAGTATTTT
CDR3: CASRTSGADTQYF

size: -
V: TRBV27
J: TRBJ1-1
D: TRBD1
DNA: TGTGCCAGCAGTCCTCAGGGGGCTTTAGTGAACACTGAAGCTTTCTTT
CDR3: CASSPQGALVNTEAFF

size: -
V: TRBV4-1
J: TRBJ2-1
D: TRBD2
DNA: TGCGCCAGCAGCCGACTACTAGCGGGAGTCATTAATGAGCAGTTCTTC
CDR3: CASSRLLAGVINEQFF